The 32 T cell receptor beta chains below were found in one sample sequenced in a study of OX40 agonist ivuxolimab in advanced cancers. Receptor libraries were prepared by the immunoSEQ multiplex PCR assay. This is the immuneACCESS table as TCRdb keeps it, with only in-frame sequences that have V and J called. A part of the clones is gone; compared with another copy, unresolved V genes explain less than half, and the rest is unexplained. This sample comprises approximately 91,000 clones, 80% to 90% of them detected only once. Around 0.3% of the sample is held by the ten biggest clonotypes. Specimen: CD4+ or CD8+ T cells sorted from blood, collected in a trial of the OX40 agonist ivuxolimab. These receptor sequences come from an adult with an advanced solid tumor such as melanoma, head and neck, liver or kidney cancer.

About this clone: Other DNA sequences in this sample translate to the same CDR3. The chain links TRBV9 to TRBJ2-7; the D is unclear. The germline CDR1 and CDR2 sequences are SGDLS and YYNGEE. This CDR3 is 14 amino acids long. V was pared by 0 bases and J by 2 bases, with 9 bases between. The CDR3 sequence: CASSVGSTAYEQYF. The CDR3 DNA sequence: TGTGCCAGCAGCGTAGGGTCCACCGCCTACGAGCAGTACTTC.

The chain has TRBV7-8 and TRBJ1-3; perhaps TRBD1 as D (6 bases). Germline CDR1 SGHVS, CDR2 FQNEAQ. The CDR3 extends over 15 amino acids. V lost 6 bases and J 4 bases, leaving 16 bases between the germline ends. CDR3 protein: CASRVGAGAGNTIYF. The DNA of the CDR3 is TGTGCCAGCAGGGTAGGGGCGGGGGCCGGAAACACCATATATTTT.

V usage is TRBV10-3 and J usage is TRBJ2-3; TRBD1 matches at 7 bases. Trimming took 5 bases from V and 1 from J; bases not matched to a gene: 18. CDR1 and CDR2 (germline): ENHRY, SYGVKD. The CDR3 has 19 amino acids. The CDR3 reads CAISYSTGTVSGRTDTQYF. The CDR3 region has the DNA TGTGCCATCAGTTATTCGACAGGGACGGTAAGCGGCCGCACAGATACGCAGTATTTT.

This chain connects TRBV6-5 to TRBJ1-3; weak D call: TRBD1 (6 bases). Germline loops: CDR1 MNHEY, CDR2 SVGAGI. The CDR3 has 14 amino acids. With 0 bases removed from V and 7 bases from J, the gap between germline ends came to 10 bases. In DNA form, the CDR3 reads TGTGCCAGCAGTTACTCGACAGGCTGGAACACCATATATTTT. It translates to CASSYSTGWNTIYF.

The chain has TRBV18 and TRBJ1-1, with D maybe TRBD1 (6 bases). Trimming removed 0 bases from V and 4 bases from J, with 15 bases in between. Germline values: CDR1 KGHSH, CDR2 LQKENI. The CDR3 is 16 residues long. The CDR3 DNA sequence: TGTGCCAGCTCACCACCGTCTAGGGGGGAGTCCACTGAAGCTTTCTTT. This translates into CASSPPSRGESTEAFF.

The chain couples TRBV19 to TRBJ2-3; no firm D call. Germline V gene data show CDR1 as LNHDA and CDR2 as SQIVND (reference sequence). There are 14 residues in the CDR3. Trimming left V 3 bases short and J 2 bases short, with 9 bases between. This chain's CDR3 is CASSILGNTDTQYF. The CDR3 bases are TGTGCCAGTAGTATCCTGGGGAACACAGATACGCAGTATTTT.

The V and J genes are TRBV23-1 and TRBJ1-1, with 7 positions matching TRBD1. TRBV23-1 is recorded as an ORF, its role being uncertain. Unmatched junction bases numbered 9, after V lost 2 bases and J lost 0 bases. This CDR3 has 17 amino acids. The CDR3, as DNA: TGCGCCAGCAGTCAACCCGGACAGGAGGTAATGAACACTGAAGCTTTCTTT. Amino acid sequence: CASSQPGQEVMNTEAFF.

This clone was observed a single time. The rearrangement links TRBV10-3 to TRBJ2-3, with D tentatively TRBD1 or TRBD2 (7 bases each). The V gene lost 4 bases and the J gene lost 6 bases, with 20 bases spanning the gap. Germline V gene sequence: CDR1 ENHRY, CDR2 SYGVKD. The length of the CDR3 is 16 residues. CDR3 coding DNA: TGTGCCATCAGTGCCCACTCAGGGGGGGGGCCTGATACGCAGTATTTT. It encodes CAISAHSGGGPDTQYF.

This chain connects TRBV7-9 to TRBJ1-6, with D possibly TRBD1 on 6 matching bases. CDR1 is SEHNR, CDR2 FQNEAQ, per germline (reference sequence). The CDR3 is made up of 17 amino acids. The V gene lost 10 bases and the J gene lost 0 bases, with 19 bases spanning the gap. The DNA of the CDR3 is TGTGCCACCCTGCCGGGGGCAGGTAGCTCCTATAATTCACCCCTCCACTTT. It specifies CATLPGAGSSYNSPLHF.

The chain recombines TRBV5-1 with TRBJ2-7; D not certain. This CDR3 has 15 amino acids. The V and J ends lost 0 bases and 3 bases respectively, with 13 bases between them. Germline V CDR1 and CDR2: SGHRS, YFSETQ. As DNA, the CDR3 is TGCGCCAGCAGCTTGGGGAGCAAGGGTAACTACGAGCAGTACTTC. It translates to CASSLGSKGNYEQYF.

V gene TRBV2 combines with J gene TRBJ1-2; 8 nucleotides agree with TRBD1. Germline assignment: CDR1 SNHLY and CDR2 FYNNEI. The CDR3 has 14 amino acids. Trimming at V came to 11 bases and at J to 1 base, leaving 9 bases not matched to a gene. The CDR3 sequence: CAGRRTGFNYGYTF. The CDR3 DNA is TGTGCCGGACGAAGGACAGGGTTTAACTATGGCTACACCTTC.

The V and J genes are TRBV2 and TRBJ2-7; D possibly corresponds to TRBD2 (5 bases). The CDR3 spans 13 residues. Germline-derived CDR1 and CDR2 are SNHLY and FYNNEI. The V gene lost 5 bases and the J gene lost 0 bases, with 8 bases spanning the gap. CDR3 region: CASSYSVSYEQYF. In nucleotides, the CDR3 is TGTGCCAGCAGTTATAGCGTCTCCTACGAGCAGTACTTC.

This clone was seen only a few times. This chain joins TRBV6-5 and TRBJ1-6; D is unresolved. CDR1 and CDR2 (germline): MNHEY, SVGAGI. V lost 5 bases, J lost 8 bases, and 13 bases lay in between. This CDR3 has 14 residues. CDR3 DNA sequence: TGTGCCAGCAGTACCGGGCAAAGGGATTCACCCCTCCACTTT. This gives the protein CASSTGQRDSPLHF.

This chain links TRBV19 with TRBJ2-3; perhaps TRBD2 as D (5 bases). This CDR3 comprises 14 residues. Between the trimmed V and J ends, which lost 7 bases and 2 bases, there was a span of 13 bases. Germline CDR1 is LNHDA and CDR2 is SQIVND (reference sequence). CDR3 coding DNA: TGTGCCAGTAATCAGAGGAGGAACACAGATACGCAGTATTTT. It encodes CASNQRRNTDTQYF.

This chain uses TRBV7-9 with TRBJ2-1; 7 positions match TRBD2. V dropped 5 bases and J dropped 0; count of bases not matched to a gene: 7. Germline V gene sequence: CDR1 SEHNR, CDR2 FQNEAQ (reference sequence). The length of the CDR3 is 16 residues. CDR3 sequence (DNA): TGTGCCAGCAGCCCAACGAGCGGGGCCTCCTACAATGAGCAGTTCTTC. This gives the protein CASSPTSGASYNEQFF.

The chain carries TRBV5-1 and TRBJ2-2; the D is unclear. CDR3 length equals 14 residues. From germline, CDR1 is SGHRS and CDR2 YFSETQ. Between the trimmed V and J ends, which lost 2 bases and 1 base, there was a span of 6 bases. CDR3 nucleotides: TGCGCCAGCAGCTTATCAGGGAACACCGGGGAGCTGTTTTTT. Its translation: CASSLSGNTGELFF.

This chain joins TRBV5-1 and TRBJ2-5; tentative D call: TRBD2 (7 bases). Germline V lookup: CDR1 SGHRS, CDR2 YFSETQ. Deletions cut 6 bases from V and 5 bases from J, with 17 bases between. CDR3 length equals 14 residues. CDR3 DNA sequence: TGCGCCAGCACTGGGGGCGGGAGACAGGAGACCCAGTACTTC. Residues: CASTGGGRQETQYF. Variable domain in full (rest from reference TRBV5-1 and TRBJ2-5): KAGVTQTPRYLIKTRGQQVTLSCSPISGHRSVSWYQQTPGQGLQFLFEYFSETQRNKGNFPGRFSGRQFSNSRSEMNVSTLELGDSALYLCASTGGGRQETQYFGPGTRLLVL.

The chain couples TRBV7-9 to TRBJ2-6, with D perhaps TRBD2 (7 bases). Trimming stripped 8 bases from V and 0 bases from J, with 20 bases between. The CDR3 sequence is 18 residues long. CDR1 SEHNR and CDR2 FQNEAQ come from the germline V gene (reference sequence). The CDR3 DNA follows: TGTGCCAGCGGCCCATTGGGGGGGCTTAGCTCTGGGGCCAACGTCCTGACTTTC. It yields the protein CASGPLGGLSSGANVLTF.

The chain combines TRBV2 with TRBJ1-3; tentatively, D is TRBD1 (6 bases). Trimming pared 6 bases from V and 0 bases from J, leaving 15 bases between. CDR1 and CDR2 from the germline V gene are SNHLY and FYNNEI. The CDR3 totals 16 residues. The CDR3 protein is CASSEGGTLSGNTIYF. The CDR3 nucleotides are TGTGCCAGCAGCGAGGGGGGGACTCTCTCTGGAAACACCATATATTTT.

This sequence joins TRBV5-4 and TRBJ2-7, with D tentatively TRBD2 (5 bases). Germline V gene sequence: CDR1 SGHNT, CDR2 YYREEE (reference sequence). V was pared by 3 bases and J by 4 bases, with 11 bases between. The length of the CDR3 is 13 residues. CDR3 amino acids: CASSSRGRYEQYF. In DNA form, the CDR3 reads TGTGCCAGCAGCTCCCGAGGGAGATACGAGCAGTACTTC.

The CDR3 here is CASSYREGQETQYF. CDR3 nucleotide sequence: TGTGCCAGCAGTTACCGGGAGGGTCAAGAGACCCAGTACTTC. The rearrangement joins TRBV6-5 to TRBJ2-5; 8 nucleotides line up with TRBD2. This CDR3 contains 14 residues. Trimming removed 2 bases from V and 2 bases from J; junction bases left unmatched: 1. The germline V gene encodes CDR1 MNHEY and CDR2 SVGAGI.

This chain links TRBV5-6 with TRBJ2-3, with TRBD2 as a possible D gene (5 bases). This CDR3 is built from 16 residues. Germline V gene data show CDR1 as SGHDT and CDR2 as YYEEEE. Trimming removed 5 bases from V and 1 base from J, with 17 bases in between. CDR3 sequence: CASSLLTLGGTDTQYF. The CDR3 bases are TGTGCCAGCAGTCTCTTGACACTCGGGGGCACAGATACGCAGTATTTT.

The chain combines TRBV30 with TRBJ1-2, with a possible D match to TRBD1 (5 bases). Trimming shortened V by 4 bases and J by 6 bases, and 18 bases separated the two germline ends. Germline V gives CDR1 GTSNPN, CDR2 SVGIG (reference sequence). The CDR3 extends over 14 amino acids. Written as DNA, the CDR3 is TGTGCCTGGACCCAGAGGGGACTTGGGGATGGCTACACCTTC. As protein: CAWTQRGLGDGYTF.

The chain couples TRBV9 to TRBJ1-5; D is uncertain. V lost 0 bases, J lost 3 bases, and 10 bases lay in between. The CDR3 runs 15 residues. In germline, CDR1 is SGDLS, CDR2 YYNGEE. The DNA for the CDR3 is TGTGCCAGCAGCGTAGACGGCAGGAACAATCAGCCCCAGCATTTT. It specifies CASSVDGRNNQPQHF.

This clone was detected only once. The chain carries TRBV7-8 and TRBJ2-3, with 14 bases lining up with TRBD2. Germline V lookup: CDR1 SGHVS, CDR2 FQNEAQ. The length of the CDR3 is 15 residues. V shed 5 bases and J 14 bases; nucleotides not matched to a gene: 12. CDR3: CASSTGTSGGSRLYF. The DNA for the CDR3 is TGTGCCAGCAGCACCGGGACTAGCGGGGGCTCCCGCCTGTATTTT.

The chain has TRBV7-2 and TRBJ2-2; D perhaps matches TRBD2 (7 bases). Trimming took off 8 bases at V and 6 bases at J, with 16 bases between the two ends. From germline, CDR1 is SGHTA and CDR2 FQGNSA. The CDR3 has 14 amino acids. The chain's CDR3 is CASARGGASGELFF. As DNA, the CDR3 is TGTGCCAGCGCACGTGGGGGGGCGTCCGGGGAGCTGTTTTTT.

This clone has more than one count but fewer than ten. The chain is built from TRBV2 and TRBJ2-7; D ambiguous. V shed 6 bases and J shed 2 bases, with 5 bases lying between them. The CDR3 consists of 11 residues. Germline CDR1 is SNHLY and CDR2 is FYNNEI. The CDR3 loop reads CASRAAYEQYF. In DNA form, the CDR3 reads TGTGCCAGCAGAGCAGCCTACGAGCAGTACTTC. The entire variable domain, with the rest obtained from reference TRBV2 and TRBJ2-7, is as follows: EPEVTQTPSHQVTQMGQEVILRCVPISNHLYFYWYRQILGQKVEFLVSFYNNEISEKSEIFDDQFSVERPDGSNFTLKIRSTKLEDSAMYFCASRAAYEQYFGPGTRLTVT.

The rearrangement links TRBV10-1 to TRBJ1-6; TRBD1 agrees at 7 bases. Germline values: CDR1 WNHNN, CDR2 SYGVQD (reference sequence). With 0 bases clipped from V and 6 bases from J, the junction kept 2 bases outside the gene matches. The CDR3 runs 15 residues. The CDR3: CASSESKGANSPLHF. The CDR3 DNA reads TGCGCCAGCAGTGAGTCGAAGGGGGCTAATTCACCCCTCCACTTT.

This sequence joins TRBV6-5 and TRBJ2-7, with D hard to call. Looked up from germline, CDR1 is MNHEY and CDR2 is SVGAGI. This CDR3 region has 15 residues. The ends were cut back, 4 bases at V and 5 bases at J, with 18 bases in the middle. CDR3 loop: CASSFGPLPINEQYF. DNA for the CDR3: TGTGCCAGCAGTTTTGGCCCCCTGCCCATAAACGAGCAGTACTTC.

This rearrangement joins TRBV7-6 to TRBJ2-7; D ambiguous. CDR1 SGHVS and CDR2 FNYEAQ come from the germline V gene. CDR3 length: 12 residues. The V end was cut by 5 bases, the J end by 0 bases, with 5 bases between. The CDR3 reads CASSLSSYEQYF. The CDR3 DNA reads TGTGCCAGCAGCCTTAGCTCCTACGAGCAGTACTTC.

The rearrangement links TRBV11-2 to TRBJ1-2; D remains unclear. Per germline, CDR1 SGHAT and CDR2 FQNNGV. V dropped 5 bases and J dropped 2 bases, with 12 bases sitting between them. The CDR3 is made up of 14 amino acids. The CDR3, as DNA: TGTGCCAGCAGCCCATCGGGGATCAACTATGGCTACACCTTC. This gives the protein CASSPSGINYGYTF. Complete variable domain (other parts from reference TRBV11-2 and TRBJ1-2): EAGVAQSPRYKIIEKRQSVAFWCNPISGHATLYWYQQILGQGPKLLIQFQNNGVVDDSQLPKDRFSAERLKGVDSTLKIQPAKLEDSAVYLCASSPSGINYGYTFGSGTRLTVV.

This sequence joins TRBV5-1 and TRBJ2-5; 8 bases align to TRBD2. This CDR3 has 14 residues. The germline gives CDR1 SGHRS, CDR2 YFSETQ. After removal of 3 bases from V and 1 base from J, the junction contained 2 bases not matched to a gene. CDR3 sequence (DNA): TGCGCCAGCAGCTATACTAGCGGCCAAGAGACCCAGTACTTC. As protein: CASSYTSGQETQYF.